The clone carrying this T cell receptor beta chain was detected ten times or more. TCRdb re-analysed the 5' RACE reads in MiXCR, keeping a single row per CDR3 protein. In the table there are 50,000 to 80,000 distinct CDR3 sequences, 4.5% to 5.5% of which are singletons. This specimen belongs to a study of neurological immune-mediated disorders. This CDR3 has 17 residues. CDR1 is SGHTA and CDR2 is FQGTGA in the germline V gene. The V end lost 5 bases, the J end lost 0 bases, and 14 bases lay between the germline ends. This sequence originates from a man aged 25-45 years with multiple sclerosis. This sequence joins TRBV7-3 and TRBJ2-6; D is possibly TRBD1 or TRBD2 (5 bases each). The sample consisted of PBMCs. The CDR3 DNA follows: TGTGCCAGCAGCCCCATCGGGGCCCGCTCTGGGGCCAACGTCCTGACTTTC. Protein sequence: CASSPIGARSGANVLTF.